These 14 T cell receptor beta chains were sequenced from one sample in a study of Graves' ophthalmopathy and Graves' hyperthyroidism. Amplification targeted the TCR beta CDR3 regions, with RNA transcripts as the source material. RT-PCR with HTBI primers came first, then second-round multiplex PCR. Using its own MiXCR run on the multiplex PCR reads, TCRdb lists one record per CDR3 protein. This table holds almost 750,000 distinct CDR3 sequences, roughly 40% found once. The sequencing input was peripheral blood. The receptors were gathered from an adult man with Graves' ophthalmopathy.

With regard to this clonotype: This clone may be a read error of a much larger clone one base away. This rearrangement joins TRBV29-1 to TRBJ1-2; D is possibly TRBD1 (5 bases). CDR1 and CDR2 (germline): SQVTM, ANQGSEA. There are 13 residues in the CDR3. Trimming left V 4 bases short and J 4 bases short, with 13 bases between. The CDR3, as DNA: TGCAGCGTTGCTATAAGGGGCGGCTATGGCTACACCTTC. It encodes CSVAIRGGYGYTF.

V usage is TRBV7-3 and J usage is TRBJ2-7; 7 nucleotides match TRBD1. This CDR3 region has 18 residues. V lost 5 bases and J lost 6; bases outside the gene matches: 22. Germline V gene lookup returns CDR1 SGHTA and CDR2 FQGTGA. The CDR3 nucleotides are TGTGCCAGCAGCCAAGATTTCTCGCGACAGGGTACAACAGGCGAGCAGTACTTC. Translation gives CASSQDFSRQGTTGEQYF.

The V call is TRBV2, the J call TRBJ2-3; TRBD2 matches 13 bases. With V trimmed by 8 bases and J by 5 bases, 4 bases remained unmatched. The germline gives CDR1 SNHLY, CDR2 FYNNEI. This CDR3 comprises 14 residues. DNA for the CDR3: TGTGCCAGCGTAACTAGCGGGGGGGTAGATACGCAGTATTTT. Its translation: CASVTSGGVDTQYF.

This clonotype was observed many times. V usage is TRBV19 and J usage is TRBJ1-6; 9 nucleotides agree with TRBD1. Trimming cost V 5 bases and J 9 bases; bases outside gene matches: 8. In germline, CDR1 is LNHDA, CDR2 SQIVND (reference sequence). This CDR3 has 15 residues. CDR3 region: CASSHRDRVFSPLHF. CDR3 coding DNA: TGTGCCAGTAGTCACCGGGACAGGGTTTTTTCACCCCTCCACTTT. Combining the CDR3 with reference TRBV19 and TRBJ1-6 gives the whole variable domain DGGITQSPKYLFRKEGQNVTLSCEQNLNHDAMYWYRQDPGQGLRLIYYSQIVNDFQKGDIAEGYSVSREKKESFPLTVTSAQKNPTAFYLCASSHRDRVFSPLHFGNGTRLTVT.

This clonotype appeared a single time. The chain combines TRBV25-1 with TRBJ2-5; D may be TRBD1 (6 bases). The V end lost 5 bases, the J end lost 4 bases, and 17 bases lay between the germline ends. The CDR3 loop spans 15 amino acids. The germline gives CDR1 MGHDK, CDR2 SYGVNS. CDR3 DNA: TGTGCCAGCAGTTCAATCCAGGGGCTTGGAGAGACCCAGTACTTC. As protein: CASSSIQGLGETQYF.

V usage is TRBV7-9 and J usage is TRBJ2-2; 9 nucleotides align to TRBD1. CDR3 length equals 11 residues. The V and J ends lost 4 bases and 15 bases, in that order; junction bases with no gene match: 3. CDR1 is SEHNR and CDR2 is FQNEAQ in the germline V gene (reference sequence). The CDR3 DNA is TGTGCCAGCAGCTACGGACAGGGGATGTTTTTT. Encoded protein: CASSYGQGMFF.

This chain joins TRBV20-1 and TRBJ2-7, with 9 bases lining up with TRBD1. With V trimmed by 4 bases and J by 2 bases, 12 bases remained unmatched. Germline V lookup: CDR1 DFQATT, CDR2 SNEGSKA (reference sequence). This CDR3 contains 16 residues. The CDR3 here is CSAIGTGLSSPYEQYF. The CDR3 nucleotides are TGCAGTGCTATAGGGACAGGGCTTTCCTCACCCTACGAGCAGTACTTC.

The chain carries TRBV5-6 and TRBJ2-7; D is perhaps TRBD2 (6 bases). The germline V gene has CDR1 SGHDT and CDR2 YYEEEE. The germline V and J ends were trimmed by 2 bases and 7 bases, with 13 bases remaining between them. CDR3 length equals 13 residues. CDR3 DNA sequence: TGTGCCAGCAGCTTTCGGGGGATCGGGGAGCAGTACTTC. It yields the protein CASSFRGIGEQYF.

This chain uses TRBV7-9 with TRBJ2-2; either TRBD1 or TRBD2 may fit D (6 bases each). V dropped 5 bases and J dropped 5 bases, with 15 bases sitting between them. CDR3 length equals 15 residues. The V gene's germline CDR1 is SEHNR and CDR2 FQNEAQ (reference sequence). The CDR3 region has the DNA TGTGCCAGCAGCCCGGAGGGGGTTAGGACCGGGGAGCTGTTTTTT. Its protein product is CASSPEGVRTGELFF. The variable domain in full, completed from reference TRBV7-9 and TRBJ2-2, reads DTGVSQNPRHKITKRGQNVTFRCDPISEHNRLYWYRQTLGQGPEFLTYFQNEAQLEKSRLLSDRFSAERPKGSFSTLEIQRTEQGDSAMYLCASSPEGVRTGELFFGEGSRLTVL.

In its sample, this clonotype was seen many times. V gene TRBV12-3 or TRBV12-4 combines with J gene TRBJ2-7; TRBD2 agrees at 10 bases. The trim removed 6 bases at V and 6 bases at J, leaving 5 bases unmatched. CDR3 length equals 13 residues. The DNA for the CDR3 is TGTGCCAGCAGGCGAGCGGGAGGGGGCGAGCAGTACTTC. It translates to CASRRAGGGEQYF.

In its sample, this clonotype was seen many times. As DNA, the CDR3 is TGTGCCACCAGCAGATTACGGGTTACTGAAGCTTTCTTT. This encodes CATSRLRVTEAFF. The gene calls are TRBV15 and TRBJ1-1; D gene ambiguous. The germline gives CDR1 LNHNV, CDR2 YYDKDF (reference sequence). The V end was cut by 2 bases, the J end by 5 bases, with 9 bases between. This CDR3 has 13 amino acids.

This clonotype appeared a single time. The chain links TRBV10-3 to TRBJ1-3; D remains ambiguous. V dropped 7 bases and J dropped 1 base, with 11 bases sitting between them. This CDR3 region has 14 residues. From germline, CDR1 is ENHRY and CDR2 SYGVKD. The CDR3 here is CAITEGGSGNTIYF. The CDR3 bases are TGTGCCATCACCGAGGGTGGGTCTGGAAACACCATATATTTT.

This clonotype was counted between two and nine times. The J gene is TRBJ1-5, the V gene TRBV20-1; possibly TRBD1 for D (5 bases). V was trimmed by 0 bases and J by 0 bases, leaving 9 bases between them. The CDR3 consists of 15 residues. Per the germline V gene, CDR1 is DFQATT and CDR2 is SNEGSKA (reference sequence). In DNA, the CDR3 is TGCAGTGCTAGAGATGGGGCCAGTAGCAATCAGCCCCAGCATTTT. Translated: CSARDGASSNQPQHF.

This clonotype was seen ten or more times. V and J are TRBV25-1 and TRBJ1-6, with 7 bases that match TRBD1. CDR1 is MGHDK and CDR2 is SYGVNS in the germline V gene. The V gene end was trimmed by 4 bases and the J gene end by 8 bases; junction bases not matched to a gene: 5. The CDR3 length is 14 residues. CDR3 sequence (DNA): TGTGCCAGCAGTGGACAGGGCGAAGATTCACCCCTCCACTTT. The encoded protein is CASSGQGEDSPLHF.